Listed here is a single TCR beta chain. Its antigen is unidentified. This record comes from a study of cytomegalovirus exposure and HLA in healthy donors. PCR was performed using 60 Vbeta and 13 Jbeta primers. Data came from immunoSEQ multiplex PCR; TCRdb stores just in-frame clones and leaves some out. The data contain around 110,000 clones, roughly 69% of them seen just once; the ten biggest clones take up 8% to 9.5%. Germline V gives CDR1 SGHNT, CDR2 YYREEE (reference sequence). This CDR3 is built from 15 residues. The V gene lost 1 base and the J gene lost 4 bases, with 12 bases spanning the gap. Unrecorded immune exposures were likely, despite nominal health at sampling. Study findings and constraints: TCR sequences were mostly rare, though some public TCRs occurred in many donors. Three CMV-associated chains proved CMV antigen-specific in vitro.

Sequencing was done on a sample of PBMCs. The sequence derives from a middle-aged woman in good health and CMV-seropositive. This chain links TRBV5-4 with TRBJ2-4; D possibly corresponds to TRBD1 (6 bases). The CDR3 bases are TGTGCCAGCAGCTTGATGGCGGACAGAAAAAACATTCAGTACTTC. As protein: CASSLMADRKNIQYF.